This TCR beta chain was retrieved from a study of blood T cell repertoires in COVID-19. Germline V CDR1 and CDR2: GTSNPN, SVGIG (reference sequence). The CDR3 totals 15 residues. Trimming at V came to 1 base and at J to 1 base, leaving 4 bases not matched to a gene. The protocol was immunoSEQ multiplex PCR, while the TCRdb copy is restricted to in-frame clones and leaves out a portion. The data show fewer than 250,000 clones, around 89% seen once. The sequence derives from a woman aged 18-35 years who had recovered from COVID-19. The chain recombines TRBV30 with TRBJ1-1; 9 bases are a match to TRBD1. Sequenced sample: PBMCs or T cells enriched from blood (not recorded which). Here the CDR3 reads CAWSAGTGTNTEAFF. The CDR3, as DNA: TGTGCCTGGAGTGCCGGGACAGGGACGAACACTGAAGCTTTCTTT.